This T cell receptor (beta chain) stems from a study of T cell responses to AZD1222 COVID-19 vaccine. The overall study: Pooling was applied to second doses at about 4 or about 12 weeks.

Remarks on this clone: What it recognizes is unknown.

Germline V CDR1 and CDR2: SNHLY, FYNNEI. The CDR3 is 17 amino acids. The germline V and J ends were trimmed by 4 bases and 1 base, with 18 bases remaining between them. Using immunoSEQ multiplex PCR, the repertoire was profiled, and TCRdb retains in-frame clones only, with some absent. The sample consists of 87,000 or so clones, around 90% of them appearing once. Study-wide results and caveats: Vaccine-associated CD4 TCRs ranged over spike, dominating at 160-218 and 743-854. Repertoire collection took place solely once the T cell response had peaked. Clonal diversity may have been underestimated in mostly white British donors.

This rearrangement joins TRBV2 to TRBJ2-3, with D possibly being TRBD2 (6 bases). This material consisted of peripheral blood, taken on day 0 of AZD1222 vaccination. The clonotype originates from an adult in good health. CDR3 protein: CASSARGTVAGTDTQYF. In nucleotides, the CDR3 is TGTGCCAGCAGTGCCCGGGGGACTGTCGCGGGCACAGATACGCAGTATTTT.